This TCR beta chain was captured by sequencing in a study of blood T cell repertoires in COVID-19. In the study overall: Nucleic acid was either cDNA or gDNA, and it came from T cells, B-cell-depleted T cells, or PBMCs.

This table comes from immunoSEQ multiplex PCR, and its TCRdb copy is limited to in-frame clones, with some not included. The sample has roughly 84,000 clones, about 80% seen once. This clone was detected a few times. This CDR3 has 15 residues. Looked up from germline, CDR1 is SGHTS and CDR2 is YDEGEE. V gave up 6 bases and J gave up 2 bases, with 17 bases separating them. The clonotype was recovered from a woman in her forties or fifties with acute or convalescent COVID-19. J is TRBJ1-2 and V is TRBV5-8; D is undetermined. Sequenced sample: peripheral blood. CDR3: CASKLGPEANYGYTF. The CDR3 DNA follows: TGTGCCAGCAAGCTTGGACCGGAGGCCAACTATGGCTACACCTTC. The full variable domain, completed using reference TRBV5-8 and TRBJ1-2, is EAGVTQSPTHLIKTRGQQATLRCSPISGHTSVYWYQQALGLGLQFLLWYDEGEERNRGNFPPRFSGRQFPNYSSELNVNALELEDSALYLCASKLGPEANYGYTFGSGTRLTVV.